The next 2 T cell receptor beta chains were all read from a single sample in a study of CD8+ T cells in alopecia areata. The treatment was: oral pan-JAK inhibitor, 5-10 mg twice daily. After isolation, RNA underwent reverse transcription to generate cDNA as the sequencing template. Profiling relied on immunoSEQ multiplex PCR, and the TCRdb table lists in-frame clones only, not all of them. This sample has fewer than 250,000 clones, with roughly two fifths found just once. Sample: CD4+ T cells sorted from blood, taken at roughly week 36, from a patient treated with tofacitinib. The receptor set was obtained from a human donor with alopecia areata.

The CDR3 nucleotides are TGCAGCTCGGGACTAGAAGAGACCCAGTACTTC. Residues: CSSGLEETQYF. The V and J genes are TRBV29-1 and TRBJ2-5, with 8 positions matching TRBD2. This CDR3 has 11 residues. The V gene end was trimmed by 8 bases and the J gene end by 3 bases; junction bases not matched to a gene: 2. Germline V gives CDR1 SQVTM, CDR2 ANQGSEA.

The genes are TRBV5-1 and TRBJ2-5; unclear D gene. Trimming took off 0 bases at V and 4 bases at J, with 7 bases between the two ends. This CDR3 has 13 amino acids. Germline CDR1 reads SGHRS; CDR2 reads YFSETQ. The CDR3 loop reads CASSLGSRETQYF. The CDR3 region has the DNA TGCGCCAGCAGCTTGGGTAGCCGAGAGACCCAGTACTTC.